This T cell receptor beta chain was sequenced during a study of T cell responses to AZD1222 COVID-19 vaccine. Profiling relied on immunoSEQ multiplex PCR, and the TCRdb table lists in-frame clones only, not all of them. The data show roughly 120,000 clones, around 88% seen once. The CDR3 length is 12 residues. Germline-derived CDR1 and CDR2 are MNHNY and SVGAGI (reference sequence). With 5 bases removed from V and 8 bases from J, the gap between germline ends came to 9 bases. The sample in question was peripheral blood, obtained 28 days after the second AZD1222 dose. The V gene is TRBV6-6, the J gene TRBJ2-2, with D possibly matching TRBD2 (5 bases). The TCR sequence derives from an adult who received the AZD1222 COVID-19 vaccine. DNA of the CDR3: TGTGCCAGCAGTACTGGAGGTGGGGAGCTGTTTTTT. Its translation is CASSTGGGELFF.